Shown below are 25 T cell receptor beta chains from a single sample sequenced in a study of T cell repertoires in cytomegalovirus infection. TCRdb passed the reads through MiXCR, listing each CDR3 protein once. Found here are some 680,000 distinct CDR3 sequences, approximately 40% of them singletons; the top ten hold roughly 2.9%. The sample comprised PBMCs. The source of these receptors is a human donor in good health (CMV status not recorded). Some clones in this sample may be carry-over from other donors' samples.

This clonotype was picked up a small number of times. CDR3 sequence reads: CATSDLGTGQETQYF. The CDR3 DNA sequence: TGTGCCACCAGTGACCTCGGGACTGGCCAAGAGACCCAGTACTTC. The V gene is TRBV24-1, the J gene TRBJ2-5; weak D call: TRBD2 (6 bases). Germline V gives CDR1 KGHDR, CDR2 SFDVKD. CDR3 length equals 15 residues. Deletions cut 4 bases from V and 1 base from J, with 12 bases between.

The chain employs TRBV20-1 and TRBJ2-5; 8 bases are shared with TRBD1. CDR1 is DFQATT and CDR2 is SNEGSKA in the germline V gene (reference sequence). J lost 1 base, V lost 5 bases, and 9 bases had no gene match. The CDR3 contains 15 residues. CDR3 sequence: CSAGPDRDGQETQYF. The CDR3, as DNA: TGCAGTGCTGGACCGGACAGGGATGGCCAAGAGACCCAGTACTTC.

The gene calls are TRBV2 and TRBJ1-1; perhaps TRBD1 as D (6 bases). This CDR3 comprises 16 residues. Germline lookup yields CDR1 SNHLY and CDR2 FYNNEI. V was cut by 5 bases and J by 1 base, with 17 bases left in between. CDR3 sequence (DNA): TGTGCCAGCAGTCAGAGCAGGGGTCTGGAGAACACTGAAGCTTTCTTT. Translation: CASSQSRGLENTEAFF.

This clonotype was observed a handful of times. This chain uses TRBV7-2 with TRBJ1-3; D is uncertain. Germline-derived CDR1 and CDR2 are SGHTA and FQGNSA. The CDR3 spans 16 residues. V lost 2 bases to trimming and J lost 0 bases, with 11 bases between them. The CDR3 loop is CASSLSTPSSGNTIYF. The CDR3 DNA is TGTGCCAGCAGCTTATCGACACCTAGCTCTGGAAACACCATATATTTT.

The chain has TRBV20-1 and TRBJ2-2; TRBD2 matches 8 bases. The CDR3 runs 15 residues. J gave up 6 bases and V 3 bases, and 9 bases lay outside the gene matches. Per the germline V gene, CDR1 is DFQATT and CDR2 is SNEGSKA (reference sequence). Here the CDR3 reads CSASHLAGPSGELFF. The CDR3 DNA reads as TGCAGTGCTAGCCACTTAGCGGGGCCGTCCGGGGAGCTGTTTTTT.

The gene calls are TRBV5-1 and TRBJ2-5; 14 bases map to TRBD2. Germline CDR1 is SGHRS and CDR2 is YFSETQ. After removal of 0 bases from V and 5 bases from J, the junction contained 6 bases not matched to a gene. The CDR3 has 17 amino acids. The CDR3 is CASSLAGLAGGGETQYF. The CDR3 DNA follows: TGCGCCAGCAGCTTGGCCGGACTAGCGGGAGGAGGGGAGACCCAGTACTTC. Full variable domain (outside the CDR3, taken from reference TRBV5-1 and TRBJ2-5): KAGVTQTPRYLIKTRGQQVTLSCSPISGHRSVSWYQQTPGQGLQFLFEYFSETQRNKGNFPGRFSGRQFSNSRSEMNVSTLELGDSALYLCASSLAGLAGGGETQYFGPGTRLLVL.

The chain links TRBV7-3 to TRBJ1-2; no firm D call. Germline V CDR1 and CDR2: SGHTA, FQGTGA. The CDR3 sequence is 14 residues long. Deletions cut 1 base from V and 7 bases from J, with 13 bases between. The CDR3 region has the DNA TGTGCCAGCAGCTTAATGCCGAGGGCTCGTGGCTACACCTTC. It is translated as CASSLMPRARGYTF.

This chain uses TRBV28 with TRBJ2-1, with 7 bases fitting TRBD2. The germline V gene encodes CDR1 MDHEN and CDR2 SYDVKM. The V and J ends lost 7 bases and 3 bases, in that order; junction bases with no gene match: 15. The CDR3 has 17 residues. This CDR3 reads CASIGSGAGVLYNEQFF. The CDR3 DNA reads as TGTGCCAGCATAGGTTCTGGGGCGGGAGTGCTCTACAATGAGCAGTTCTTC.

The chain recombines TRBV11-1 with TRBJ2-2; 11 nucleotides match TRBD2. CDR3 size: 16 residues. The germline CDR1 and CDR2 sequences are SGHAT and FQDESV (reference sequence). With 2 bases clipped from V and 5 bases from J, the junction kept 4 bases outside the gene matches. The CDR3: CASSLMGLADTGELFF. As DNA, the CDR3 is TGTGCCAGCAGCTTAATGGGACTAGCGGATACCGGGGAGCTGTTTTTT.

In its sample, this clonotype was seen a few times. The V call is TRBV5-1, the J call TRBJ1-1; D remains ambiguous. Trimming shortened V by 1 base and J by 10 bases, and 11 bases separated the two germline ends. This CDR3 comprises 12 residues. Germline V gene lookup returns CDR1 SGHRS and CDR2 YFSETQ. The CDR3 DNA is TGCGCCAGCAGCTTGCGTGGGGAGGGAGCTTTCTTT. Its protein is CASSLRGEGAFF.

J is TRBJ2-2 and V is TRBV10-1; 7 bases line up with TRBD1. Germline V gene data show CDR1 as WNHNN and CDR2 as SYGVQD (reference sequence). The CDR3 spans 14 residues. V lost 8 bases to trimming and J lost 2 bases; unmatched junction nucleotides: 5. DNA for the CDR3: TGCGCCAGCCAAGGGACAGTCAACACCGGGGAGCTGTTTTTT. Its protein product is CASQGTVNTGELFF.

CDR3 nucleotide sequence: TGTGCCAGCAGCTTAGTAACAGGCCCGAACACTGAAGCTTTCTTT. Its translation: CASSLVTGPNTEAFF. V and J are TRBV7-9 and TRBJ1-1, with a weak D call TRBD1 (5 bases). V lost 1 base to trimming and J lost 1 base, with 10 bases between them. Germline assignment: CDR1 SEHNR and CDR2 FQNEAQ (reference sequence). CDR3 size: 15 residues.

J is TRBJ2-7 and V is TRBV6-6; 10 nucleotides agree with TRBD1. The germline gives CDR1 MNHNY, CDR2 SVGAGI (reference sequence). The V segment lost 4 bases and the J segment 4 bases; nucleotides outside the gene matches: 10. The CDR3 extends over 16 amino acids. CDR3: CASSSLRDRGGYEQYF. CDR3 sequence (DNA): TGTGCCAGCAGTTCACTCCGGGACAGGGGTGGATACGAGCAGTACTTC.

This clonotype was detected only a few times. The chain recombines TRBV12-3 or TRBV12-4 with TRBJ1-1; 7 positions agree with TRBD1. V was clipped by 10 bases and J by 1 base; unmatched bases: 6. This CDR3 contains 13 residues. The chain's CDR3 is CATPGTENTEAFF. Written as DNA, the CDR3 is TGTGCCACGCCCGGGACAGAGAACACTGAAGCTTTCTTT.

A note on this clonotype: A much larger clone lies a single base off, so this may be a read error. The chain has TRBV28 and TRBJ2-3; the D call may be TRBD1 or TRBD2 (5 bases each). The CDR3 spans 14 residues. Germline CDR1 is MDHEN and CDR2 is SYDVKM. CDR3 loop: CASSLGTSTDTLYF. In DNA, the CDR3 is TGTGCCAGCAGTTTGGGGACCAGCACAGATACGCTGTATTTT.

A few counts support this clonotype. V is TRBV20-1 and J is TRBJ1-2; weak D call: TRBD1 (6 bases). The CDR3 runs to 15 residues. Germline V gives CDR1 DFQATT, CDR2 SNEGSKA (reference sequence). V gave up 4 bases and J gave up 5 bases, with 20 bases separating them. CDR3 amino acids: CSATPRDNQAYGYTF. CDR3 nucleotide sequence: TGCAGTGCTACTCCCCGGGACAATCAGGCATATGGCTACACCTTC.

V usage is TRBV20-1 and J usage is TRBJ1-4, with TRBD1 identical over 7 bases. J lost 8 bases, V lost 6 bases, and 9 bases had no gene match. Germline CDR1 reads DFQATT; CDR2 reads SNEGSKA (reference sequence). The CDR3 is 13 residues long. Here the CDR3 reads CSARARGREKLFF. The CDR3 DNA reads as TGCAGTGCCCGGGCCAGGGGGAGGGAAAAACTGTTTTTT.

This clonotype was seen more than once but under ten times. The rearrangement joins TRBV7-2 to TRBJ1-3; D might be TRBD1 (5 bases). V dropped 2 bases and J dropped 3 bases, with 14 bases sitting between them. Germline V gene data show CDR1 as SGHTA and CDR2 as FQGNSA. The CDR3 contains 16 residues. The CDR3 protein is CASSLLAPGVGNTIYF. For the CDR3, the DNA is TGTGCCAGCAGCTTACTGGCCCCGGGGGTTGGAAACACCATATATTTT.

This sequence joins TRBV20-1 and TRBJ1-2; D remains unclear. Germline CDR1 is DFQATT and CDR2 is SNEGSKA (reference sequence). V was pared by 3 bases and J by 5 bases, with 16 bases between. There are 14 residues in the CDR3. The CDR3, as DNA: TGCAGTGCTAGTACACAGATTCCCTCTTATGGCTACACCTTC. It encodes CSASTQIPSYGYTF.

J is TRBJ2-3 and V is TRBV12-5; D possibly corresponds to TRBD1 (6 bases). Germline V gene lookup returns CDR1 LGHNT and CDR2 FRNRAP. The ends were cut back, 6 bases at V and 2 bases at J, with 9 bases in the middle. The CDR3 is made up of 13 amino acids. In nucleotides, the CDR3 is TGTGCTAGTGGGGACAGAAACACAGATACGCAGTATTTT. It yields the protein CASGDRNTDTQYF. Using reference TRBV12-5 and TRBJ2-3 for the parts outside the CDR3, the full variable domain is DARVTQTPRHKVTEMGQEVTMRCQPILGHNTVFWYRQTMMQGLELLAYFRNRAPLDDSGMPKDRFSAEMPDATLATLKIQPSEPRDSAVYFCASGDRNTDTQYFGPGTRLTVL.

V is TRBV7-9 and J is TRBJ2-1; D remains ambiguous. V lost 1 base and J lost 5, with 12 bases in between. The CDR3 length is 15 residues. The germline gives CDR1 SEHNR, CDR2 FQNEAQ (reference sequence). The CDR3 reads CASSLVPADNNEQFF. The DNA of the CDR3 is TGTGCCAGCAGCTTAGTCCCAGCCGATAACAATGAGCAGTTCTTC.

For this clonotype: A read error may produce the germline difference seen at one junction end. The CDR3 loop is CASSQAGGDQYGYTF. CDR3 bases: TGTGCCAGCAGCCAAGCCGGCGGGGATCAATATGGCTACACCTTC. This chain links TRBV4-1 with TRBJ1-2; no clear D gene. The CDR3 is 15 residues long. CDR1 is MGHRA, CDR2 YSYEKL, per germline.

This clonotype was seen a few times. V is TRBV28 and J is TRBJ2-3, with D possibly matching TRBD2 (6 bases). This CDR3 contains 15 residues. Between the trimmed V and J ends, which lost 4 bases and 2 bases, there was a span of 13 bases. Germline CDR1 and CDR2: MDHEN and SYDVKM. CDR3 nucleotides: TGTGCCAGCAGTTCATCGGGGGACTTCACAGATACGCAGTATTTT. As protein: CASSSSGDFTDTQYF.

CDR3 bases: TGTGCCACCAGTGATTTGAGGGCAGGAGGATACAATGAGCAGTTCTTC. Amino acid sequence: CATSDLRAGGYNEQFF. This chain joins TRBV24-1 and TRBJ2-1; TRBD2 might be the D (5 bases). V dropped 0 bases and J dropped 4 bases, with 12 bases sitting between them. CDR3 length: 16 residues. Germline loops: CDR1 KGHDR, CDR2 SFDVKD.

The rearrangement links TRBV7-2 to TRBJ1-1; 9 nucleotides match TRBD1. V lost 5 bases and J lost 12; bases outside the gene matches: 10. Per the germline V gene, CDR1 is SGHTA and CDR2 is FQGNSA. This CDR3 has 13 residues. Here the CDR3 DNA reads TGTGCCAGCAGCCAGGGGGGACAGGGAATGACTTTCTTT. It translates to CASSQGGQGMTFF.